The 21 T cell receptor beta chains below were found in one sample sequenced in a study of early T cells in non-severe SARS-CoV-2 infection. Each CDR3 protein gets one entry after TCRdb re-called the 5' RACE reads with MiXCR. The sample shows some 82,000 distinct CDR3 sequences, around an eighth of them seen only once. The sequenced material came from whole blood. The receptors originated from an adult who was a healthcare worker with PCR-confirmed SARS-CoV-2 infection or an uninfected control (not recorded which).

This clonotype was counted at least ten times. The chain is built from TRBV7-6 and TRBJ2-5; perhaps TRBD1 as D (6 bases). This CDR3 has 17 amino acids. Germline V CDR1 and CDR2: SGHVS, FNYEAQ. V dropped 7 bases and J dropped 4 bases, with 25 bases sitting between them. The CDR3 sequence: CASTQERTGFRGETQYF. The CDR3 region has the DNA TGTGCCAGCACACAAGAACGCACAGGGTTTCGGGGAGAGACCCAGTACTTC.

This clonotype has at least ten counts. This CDR3 reads CASSPRLAGNYEQYF. In DNA, the CDR3 is TGCGCCAGCAGCCCTCGACTAGCGGGAAACTACGAGCAGTACTTC. The chain joins TRBV4-1 to TRBJ2-7, with TRBD2 matching over 11 bases. V shed 4 bases, J shed 3 bases, and the junction held 5 bases outside the gene matches. Looked up from germline, CDR1 is MGHRA and CDR2 is YSYEKL. The CDR3 extends over 15 amino acids.

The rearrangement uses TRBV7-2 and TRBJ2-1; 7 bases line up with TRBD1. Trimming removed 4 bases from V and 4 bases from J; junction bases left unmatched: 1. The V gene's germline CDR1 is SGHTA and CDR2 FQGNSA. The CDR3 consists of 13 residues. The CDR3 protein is CASSSTGYNEQFF. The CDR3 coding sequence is TGTGCCAGCAGCTCGACAGGGTACAATGAGCAGTTCTTC. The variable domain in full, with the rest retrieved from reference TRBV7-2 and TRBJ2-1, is GAGVSQSPSNKVTEKGKDVELRCDPISGHTALYWYRQSLGQGLEFLIYFQGNSAPDKSGLPSDRFSAERTGGSVSTLTIQRTQQEDSAVYLCASSSTGYNEQFFGPGTRLTVL.

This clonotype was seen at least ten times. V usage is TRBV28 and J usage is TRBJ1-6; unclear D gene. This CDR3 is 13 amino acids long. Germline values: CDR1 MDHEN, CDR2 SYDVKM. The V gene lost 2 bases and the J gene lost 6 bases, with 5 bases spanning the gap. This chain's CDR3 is CASSLGLNSPLHF. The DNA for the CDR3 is TGTGCCAGCAGTTTAGGTCTTAATTCACCCCTCCACTTT.

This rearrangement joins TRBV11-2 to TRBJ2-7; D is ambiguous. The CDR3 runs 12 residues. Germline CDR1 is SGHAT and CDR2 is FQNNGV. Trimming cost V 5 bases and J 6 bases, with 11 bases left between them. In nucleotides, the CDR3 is TGTGCCAGCAGCCCCACACTGTTCGAGCAGTACTTC. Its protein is CASSPTLFEQYF.

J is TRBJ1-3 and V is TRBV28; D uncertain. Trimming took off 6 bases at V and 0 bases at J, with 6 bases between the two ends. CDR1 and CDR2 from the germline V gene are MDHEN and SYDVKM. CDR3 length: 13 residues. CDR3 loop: CASRHPSGNTIYF. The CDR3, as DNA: TGTGCCAGCAGACATCCCTCTGGAAACACCATATATTTT.

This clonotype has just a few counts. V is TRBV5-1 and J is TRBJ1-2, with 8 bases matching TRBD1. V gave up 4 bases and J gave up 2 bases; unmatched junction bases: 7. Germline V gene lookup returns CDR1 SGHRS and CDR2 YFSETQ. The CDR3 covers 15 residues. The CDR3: CASSPPGTGNYGYTF. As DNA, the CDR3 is TGCGCCAGCAGCCCCCCAGGGACAGGCAACTATGGCTACACCTTC.

This CDR3 reads CASSIGVAGTQYF. The CDR3 nucleotides read TGTGCCAGCAGCATTGGGGTAGCCGGTACGCAGTATTTT. The chain links TRBV12-3 or TRBV12-4 to TRBJ2-3, with no clear D. Trimming left V 6 bases short and J 8 bases short, with 15 bases between. The CDR3 has 13 amino acids.

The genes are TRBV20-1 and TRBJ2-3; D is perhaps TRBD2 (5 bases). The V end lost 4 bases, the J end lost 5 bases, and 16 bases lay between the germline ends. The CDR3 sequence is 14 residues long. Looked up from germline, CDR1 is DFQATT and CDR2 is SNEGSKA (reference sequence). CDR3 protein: CSAKRPLAVDTQYF. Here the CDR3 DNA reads TGCAGTGCTAAGAGGCCCCTAGCTGTAGATACGCAGTATTTT.

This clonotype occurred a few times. CDR3 in amino acids: CSSITIRQGGNTEAFF. In nucleotides, the CDR3 is TGCAGCAGCATCACCATCCGACAGGGGGGCAACACTGAAGCTTTCTTT. The V gene is TRBV29-1, the J gene TRBJ1-1; 9 nucleotides line up with TRBD1. The germline V gene has CDR1 SQVTM and CDR2 ANQGSEA. The CDR3 has 16 amino acids. V gave up 8 bases and J gave up 2 bases; unmatched junction bases: 15.

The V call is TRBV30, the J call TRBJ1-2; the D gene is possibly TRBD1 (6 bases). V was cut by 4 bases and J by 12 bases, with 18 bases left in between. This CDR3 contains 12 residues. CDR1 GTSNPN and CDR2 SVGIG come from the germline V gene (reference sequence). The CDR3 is CAWTLQGRIDTF. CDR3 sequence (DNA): TGTGCCTGGACTCTACAGGGTCGGATCGACACCTTC.

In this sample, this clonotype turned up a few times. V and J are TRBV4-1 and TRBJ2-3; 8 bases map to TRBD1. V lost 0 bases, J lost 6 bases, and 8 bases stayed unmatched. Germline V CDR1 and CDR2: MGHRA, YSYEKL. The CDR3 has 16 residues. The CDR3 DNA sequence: TGCGCCAGCAGCCAAGAGCCCCCCCCAGGGGGCGATACGCAGTATTTT. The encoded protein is CASSQEPPPGGDTQYF.

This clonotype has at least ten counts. The CDR3 region is CASSLPDPMTDTQYF. Here the CDR3 DNA reads TGTGCCAGCAGTTTACCCGATCCAATGACAGATACGCAGTATTTT. The chain joins TRBV28 to TRBJ2-3, with D hard to call. CDR1 and CDR2 (germline): MDHEN, SYDVKM. The CDR3 has 15 residues. Trimming shortened V by 2 bases and J by 3 bases, and 12 bases separated the two germline ends.

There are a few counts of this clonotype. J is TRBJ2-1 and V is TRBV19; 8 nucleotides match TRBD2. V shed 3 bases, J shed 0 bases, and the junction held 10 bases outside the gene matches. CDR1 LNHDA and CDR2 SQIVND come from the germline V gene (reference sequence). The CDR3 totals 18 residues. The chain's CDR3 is CASSIFLAGGASYNEQFF. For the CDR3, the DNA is TGTGCCAGTAGTATCTTTCTAGCGGGTGGGGCCTCCTACAATGAGCAGTTCTTC.

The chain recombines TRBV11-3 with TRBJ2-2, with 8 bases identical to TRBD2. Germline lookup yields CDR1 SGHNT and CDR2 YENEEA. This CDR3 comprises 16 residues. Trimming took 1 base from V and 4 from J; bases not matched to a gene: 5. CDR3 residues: CASSLAGGPFTGELFF. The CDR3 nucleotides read TGTGCCAGCAGCTTAGCGGGAGGGCCTTTCACCGGGGAGCTGTTTTTT.

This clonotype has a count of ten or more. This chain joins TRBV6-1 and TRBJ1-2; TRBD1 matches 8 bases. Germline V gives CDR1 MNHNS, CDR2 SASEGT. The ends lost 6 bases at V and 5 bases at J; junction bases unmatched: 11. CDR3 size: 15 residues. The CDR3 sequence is CASSLGQGTGYGYTF. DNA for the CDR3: TGTGCCAGCAGCCTAGGACAGGGAACGGGTTATGGCTACACCTTC.

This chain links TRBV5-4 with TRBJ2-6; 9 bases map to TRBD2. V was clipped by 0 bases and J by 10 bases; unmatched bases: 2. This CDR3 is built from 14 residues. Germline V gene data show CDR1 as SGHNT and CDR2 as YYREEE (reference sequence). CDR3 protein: CASSLGLAGNVLTF. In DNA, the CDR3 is TGTGCCAGCAGCTTGGGGCTAGCGGGGAACGTCCTGACTTTC.

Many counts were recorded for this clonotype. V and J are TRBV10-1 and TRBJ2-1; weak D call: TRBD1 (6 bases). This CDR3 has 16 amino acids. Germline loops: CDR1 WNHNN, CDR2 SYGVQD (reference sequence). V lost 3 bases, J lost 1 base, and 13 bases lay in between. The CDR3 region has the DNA TGCGCCAGCAGTGATAGCCAGGGGAAATCCTACAATGAGCAGTTCTTC. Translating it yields CASSDSQGKSYNEQFF.

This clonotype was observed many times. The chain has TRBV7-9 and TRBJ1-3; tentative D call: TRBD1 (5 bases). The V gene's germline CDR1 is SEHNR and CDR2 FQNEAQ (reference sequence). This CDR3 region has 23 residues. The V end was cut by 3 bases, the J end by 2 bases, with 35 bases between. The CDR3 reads CASSFFAEGAVDFGTRAGNTIYF. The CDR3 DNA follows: TGTGCCAGCAGCTTCTTTGCCGAGGGCGCGGTGGATTTCGGGACGCGCGCTGGAAACACCATATATTTT.

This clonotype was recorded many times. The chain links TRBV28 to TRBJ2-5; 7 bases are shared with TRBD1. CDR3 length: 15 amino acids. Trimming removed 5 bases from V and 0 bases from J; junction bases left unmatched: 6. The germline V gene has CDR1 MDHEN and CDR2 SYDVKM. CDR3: CASSPQTGNQETQYF. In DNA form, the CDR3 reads TGTGCCAGCAGTCCTCAGACAGGGAACCAAGAGACCCAGTACTTC.

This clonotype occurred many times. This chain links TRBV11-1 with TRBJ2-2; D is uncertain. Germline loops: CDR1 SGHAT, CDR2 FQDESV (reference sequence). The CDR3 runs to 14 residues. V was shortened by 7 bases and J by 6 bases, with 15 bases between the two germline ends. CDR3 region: CASTIEALAGELFF. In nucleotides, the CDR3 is TGTGCCAGCACGATCGAAGCCCTGGCCGGGGAGCTGTTTTTT.